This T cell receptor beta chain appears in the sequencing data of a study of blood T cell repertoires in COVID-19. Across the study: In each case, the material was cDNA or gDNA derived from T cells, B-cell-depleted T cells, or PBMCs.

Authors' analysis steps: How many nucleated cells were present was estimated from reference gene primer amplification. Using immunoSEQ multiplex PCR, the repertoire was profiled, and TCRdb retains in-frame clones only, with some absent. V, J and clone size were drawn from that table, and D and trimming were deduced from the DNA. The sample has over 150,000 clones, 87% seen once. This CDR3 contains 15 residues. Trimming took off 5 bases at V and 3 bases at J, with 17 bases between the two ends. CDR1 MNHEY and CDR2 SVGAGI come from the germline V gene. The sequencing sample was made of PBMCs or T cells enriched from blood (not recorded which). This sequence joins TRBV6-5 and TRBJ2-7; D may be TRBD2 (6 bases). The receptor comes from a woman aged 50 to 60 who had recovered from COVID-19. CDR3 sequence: CASSTLGAGLYEQYF. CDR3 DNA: TGTGCCAGCAGTACCCTTGGAGCGGGCCTCTACGAGCAGTACTTC.